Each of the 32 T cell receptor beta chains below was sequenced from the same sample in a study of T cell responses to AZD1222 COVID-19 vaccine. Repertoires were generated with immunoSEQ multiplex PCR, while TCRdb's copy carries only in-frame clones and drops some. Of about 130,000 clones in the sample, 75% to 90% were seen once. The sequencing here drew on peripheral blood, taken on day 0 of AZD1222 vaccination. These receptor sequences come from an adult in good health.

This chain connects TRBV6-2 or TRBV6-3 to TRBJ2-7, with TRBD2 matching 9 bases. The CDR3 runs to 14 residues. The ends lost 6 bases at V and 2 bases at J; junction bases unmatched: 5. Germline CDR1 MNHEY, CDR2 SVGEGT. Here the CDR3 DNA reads TGTGCCAGCAGCACTAGCGGGCCTACCTACGAGCAGTACTTC. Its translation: CASSTSGPTYEQYF.

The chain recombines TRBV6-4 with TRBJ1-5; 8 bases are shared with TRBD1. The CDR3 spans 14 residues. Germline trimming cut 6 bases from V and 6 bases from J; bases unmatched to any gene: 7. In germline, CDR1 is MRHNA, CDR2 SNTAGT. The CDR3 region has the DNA TGTGCCAGCAGCGAACGGACAGGGACTCAGCCCCAGCATTTT. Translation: CASSERTGTQPQHF.

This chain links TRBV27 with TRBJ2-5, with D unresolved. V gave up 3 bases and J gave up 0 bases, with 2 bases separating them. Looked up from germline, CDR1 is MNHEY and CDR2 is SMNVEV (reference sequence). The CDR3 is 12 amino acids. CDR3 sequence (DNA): TGTGCCAGCAGTTTCAACCAAGAGACCCAGTACTTC. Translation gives CASSFNQETQYF.

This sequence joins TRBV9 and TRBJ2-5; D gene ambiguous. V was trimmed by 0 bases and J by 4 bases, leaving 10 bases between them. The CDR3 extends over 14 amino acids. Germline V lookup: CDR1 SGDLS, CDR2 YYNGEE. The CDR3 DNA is TGTGCCAGCAGCGTAGGATTAGGGTTAGAGACCCAGTACTTC. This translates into CASSVGLGLETQYF. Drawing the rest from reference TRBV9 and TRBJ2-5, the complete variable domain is DSGVTQTPKHLITATGQRVTLRCSPRSGDLSVYWYQQSLDQGLQFLIQYYNGEERAKGNILERFSAQQFPDLHSELNLSSLELGDSALYFCASSVGLGLETQYFGPGTRLLVL.

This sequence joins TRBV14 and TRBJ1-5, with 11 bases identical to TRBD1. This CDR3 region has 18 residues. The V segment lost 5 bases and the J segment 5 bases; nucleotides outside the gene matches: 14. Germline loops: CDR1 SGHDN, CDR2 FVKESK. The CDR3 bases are TGTGCCAGCAGCAAGAGCCCGGGACAGGGGGGAGGCTATCAGCCCCAGCATTTT. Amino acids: CASSKSPGQGGGYQPQHF.

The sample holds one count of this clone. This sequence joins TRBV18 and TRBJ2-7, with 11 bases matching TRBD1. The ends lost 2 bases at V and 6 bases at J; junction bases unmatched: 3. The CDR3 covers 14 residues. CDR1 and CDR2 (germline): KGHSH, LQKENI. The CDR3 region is CASSPLGQGGEQYF. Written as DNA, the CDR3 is TGTGCCAGCTCACCATTGGGACAGGGGGGCGAGCAGTACTTC. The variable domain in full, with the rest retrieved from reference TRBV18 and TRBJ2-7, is NAGVMQNPRHLVRRRGQEARLRCSPMKGHSHVYWYRQLPEEGLKFMVYLQKENIIDESGMPKERFSAEFPKEGPSILRIQQVVRGDSAAYFCASSPLGQGGEQYFGPGTRLTVT.

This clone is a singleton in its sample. CDR3 protein: CASSESIPQPQHF. Written as DNA, the CDR3 is TGCGCCAGCAGTGAGTCGATCCCCCAGCCCCAGCATTTT. V is TRBV10-2 and J is TRBJ1-5; D is ambiguous. Germline CDR1 is WSHSY and CDR2 is SAAADI. Trimming took off 0 bases at V and 7 bases at J, with 7 bases between the two ends. This CDR3 contains 13 residues.

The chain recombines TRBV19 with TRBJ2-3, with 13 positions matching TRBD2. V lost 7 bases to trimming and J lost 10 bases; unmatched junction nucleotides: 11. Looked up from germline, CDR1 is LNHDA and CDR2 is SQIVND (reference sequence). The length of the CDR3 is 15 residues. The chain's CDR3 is CASTSGTSGKSAQYF. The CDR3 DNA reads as TGTGCCAGTACCTCCGGGACTAGCGGGAAGTCGGCGCAGTATTTT.

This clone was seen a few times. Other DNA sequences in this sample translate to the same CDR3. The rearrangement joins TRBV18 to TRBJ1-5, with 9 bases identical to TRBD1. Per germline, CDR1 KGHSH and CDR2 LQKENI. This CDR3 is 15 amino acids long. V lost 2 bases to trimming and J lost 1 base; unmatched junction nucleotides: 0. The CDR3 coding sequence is TGTGCCAGCTCACCAGACAGGGGGAGCAATCAGCCCCAGCATTTT. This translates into CASSPDRGSNQPQHF.

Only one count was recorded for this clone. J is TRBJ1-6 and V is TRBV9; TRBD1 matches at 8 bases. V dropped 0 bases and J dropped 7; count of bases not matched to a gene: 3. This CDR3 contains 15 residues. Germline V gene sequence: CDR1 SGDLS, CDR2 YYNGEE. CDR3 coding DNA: TGTGCCAGCAGCGTAGGGGACAGGCTCAATTCACCCCTCCACTTT. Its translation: CASSVGDRLNSPLHF.

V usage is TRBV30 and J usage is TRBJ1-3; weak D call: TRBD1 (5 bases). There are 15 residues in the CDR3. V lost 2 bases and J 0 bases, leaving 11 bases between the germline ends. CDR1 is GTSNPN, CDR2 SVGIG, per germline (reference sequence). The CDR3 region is CAWSRTGDSGNTIYF. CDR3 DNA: TGTGCCTGGAGTAGAACAGGAGACTCTGGAAACACCATATATTTT.

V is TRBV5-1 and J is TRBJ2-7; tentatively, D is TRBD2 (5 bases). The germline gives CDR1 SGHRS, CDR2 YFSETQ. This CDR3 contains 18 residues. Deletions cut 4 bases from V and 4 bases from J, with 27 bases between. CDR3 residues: CASSSGSISRQAGYEQYF. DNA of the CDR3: TGCGCCAGCAGCAGCGGCTCGATTTCGCGGCAGGCCGGATACGAGCAGTACTTC.

CDR3 amino acids: CSVDRTGGLYGYTF. The CDR3 DNA follows: TGCAGCGTTGATCGTACAGGGGGGCTCTATGGCTACACCTTC. The gene calls are TRBV29-1 and TRBJ1-2, with TRBD1 matching 8 bases. Germline values: CDR1 SQVTM, CDR2 ANQGSEA. The CDR3 has 14 residues. Trimming at V came to 3 bases and at J to 4 bases, leaving 7 bases not matched to a gene.

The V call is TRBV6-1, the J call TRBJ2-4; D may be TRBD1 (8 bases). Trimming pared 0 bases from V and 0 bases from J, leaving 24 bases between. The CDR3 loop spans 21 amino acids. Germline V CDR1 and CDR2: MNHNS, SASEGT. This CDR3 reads CASSEAIYRGGLSGAKNIQYF. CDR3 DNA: TGTGCCAGCAGTGAAGCCATTTACAGGGGGGGACTTTCTGGAGCCAAAAACATTCAGTACTTC.

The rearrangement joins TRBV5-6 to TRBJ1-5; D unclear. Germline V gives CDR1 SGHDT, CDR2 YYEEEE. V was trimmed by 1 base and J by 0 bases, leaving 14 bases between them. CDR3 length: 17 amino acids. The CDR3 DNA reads TGTGCCAGCAGCTTGTACACCGGAGGGTATAGCAATCAGCCCCAGCATTTT. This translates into CASSLYTGGYSNQPQHF.

Here the CDR3 reads CAAAGADEKLFF. In DNA form, the CDR3 reads TGTGCGGCGGCGGGGGCGGATGAAAAACTGTTTTTT. The genes are TRBV30 and TRBJ1-4; D possibly corresponds to TRBD1 (6 bases). CDR1 GTSNPN and CDR2 SVGIG come from the germline V gene (reference sequence). The CDR3 loop spans 12 amino acids.

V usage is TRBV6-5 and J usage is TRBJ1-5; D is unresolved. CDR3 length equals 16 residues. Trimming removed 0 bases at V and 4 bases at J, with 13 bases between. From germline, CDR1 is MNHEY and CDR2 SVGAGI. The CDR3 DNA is TGTGCCAGCAGTTACTCGGGCAGATTCCCGAATCAGCCCCAGCATTTT. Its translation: CASSYSGRFPNQPQHF.

DNA for the CDR3: TGCAGTGCTAGTCCTTCCCAGGGGGCTACGAACACCGGGGAGCTGTTTTTT. This translates into CSASPSQGATNTGELFF. The chain is built from TRBV20-1 and TRBJ2-2; the match to TRBD1 covers 8 bases. This CDR3 comprises 17 residues. Germline loops: CDR1 DFQATT, CDR2 SNEGSKA (reference sequence). J was trimmed by 0 bases and V by 3 bases; bases with no gene match: 9.

Here the CDR3 DNA reads TGTGCCAGTAGTCCACGGACTATTCACAATGAGCAGTTCTTC. Its protein product is CASSPRTIHNEQFF. The J gene is TRBJ2-1, the V gene TRBV19; D might be TRBD2 (6 bases). The length of the CDR3 is 14 residues. With 5 bases removed from V and 5 bases from J, the gap between germline ends came to 13 bases. Germline CDR1 LNHDA, CDR2 SQIVND (reference sequence).

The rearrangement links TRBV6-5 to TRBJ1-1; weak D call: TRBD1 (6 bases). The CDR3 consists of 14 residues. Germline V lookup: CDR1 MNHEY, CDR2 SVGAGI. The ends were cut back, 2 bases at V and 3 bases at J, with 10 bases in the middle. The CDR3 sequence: CASSYVGADTEAFF. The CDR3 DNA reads TGTGCCAGCAGTTACGTGGGGGCCGACACTGAAGCTTTCTTT.

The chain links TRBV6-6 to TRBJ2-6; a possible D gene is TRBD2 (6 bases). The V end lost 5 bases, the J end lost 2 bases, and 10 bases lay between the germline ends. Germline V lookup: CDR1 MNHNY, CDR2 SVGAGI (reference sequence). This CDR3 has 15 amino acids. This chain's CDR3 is CASSTGDTGANVLTF. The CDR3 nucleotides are TGTGCCAGCAGTACGGGGGATACTGGGGCCAACGTCCTGACTTTC.

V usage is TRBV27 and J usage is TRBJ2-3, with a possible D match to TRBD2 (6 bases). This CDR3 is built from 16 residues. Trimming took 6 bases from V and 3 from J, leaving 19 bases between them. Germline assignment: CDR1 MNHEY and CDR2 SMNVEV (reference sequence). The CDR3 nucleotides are TGTGCCAGCAGGGACACCTTTAGCGGTTCAACAGATACGCAGTATTTT. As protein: CASRDTFSGSTDTQYF.

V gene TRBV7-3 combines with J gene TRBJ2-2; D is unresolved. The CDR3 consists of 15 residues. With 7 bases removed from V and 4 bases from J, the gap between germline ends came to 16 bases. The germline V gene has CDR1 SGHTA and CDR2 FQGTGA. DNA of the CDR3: TGTGCCAGCACCAACTCCCCCCTTGGCACCGGGGAGCTGTTTTTT. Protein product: CASTNSPLGTGELFF.

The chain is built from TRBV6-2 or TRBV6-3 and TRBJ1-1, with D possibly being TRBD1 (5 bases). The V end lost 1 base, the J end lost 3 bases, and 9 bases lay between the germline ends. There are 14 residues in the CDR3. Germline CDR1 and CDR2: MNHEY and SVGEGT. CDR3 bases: TGTGCCAGCAGTTACTTGTCGACAGACACTGAAGCTTTCTTT. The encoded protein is CASSYLSTDTEAFF.

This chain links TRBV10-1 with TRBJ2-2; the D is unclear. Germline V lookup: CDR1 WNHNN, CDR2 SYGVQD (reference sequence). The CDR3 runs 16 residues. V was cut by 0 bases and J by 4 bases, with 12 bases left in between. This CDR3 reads CASSESALGGTGELFF. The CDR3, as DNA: TGCGCCAGCAGTGAGTCAGCTCTAGGTGGCACCGGGGAGCTGTTTTTT.

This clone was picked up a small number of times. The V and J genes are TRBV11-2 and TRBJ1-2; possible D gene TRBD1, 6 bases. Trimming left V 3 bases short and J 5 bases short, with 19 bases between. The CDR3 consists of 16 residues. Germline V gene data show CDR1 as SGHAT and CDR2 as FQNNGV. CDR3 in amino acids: CASSLGQGRYPYGYTF. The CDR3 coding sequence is TGTGCCAGCAGCTTGGGGCAGGGGCGGTATCCGTATGGCTACACCTTC.

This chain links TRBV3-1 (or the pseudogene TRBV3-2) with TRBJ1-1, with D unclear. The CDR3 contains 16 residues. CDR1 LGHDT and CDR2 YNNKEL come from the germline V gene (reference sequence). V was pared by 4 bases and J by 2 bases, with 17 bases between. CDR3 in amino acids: CASSLMGPGANTEAFF. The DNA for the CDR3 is TGTGCCAGCAGCCTAATGGGTCCAGGAGCTAACACTGAAGCTTTCTTT.

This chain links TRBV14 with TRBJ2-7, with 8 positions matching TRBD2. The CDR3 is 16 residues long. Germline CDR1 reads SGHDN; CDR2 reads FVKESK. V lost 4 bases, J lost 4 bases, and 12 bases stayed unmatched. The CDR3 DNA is TGTGCCAGCAGCCCACGAGGGACGGGAGGGCGGTACGAGCAGTACTTC. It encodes CASSPRGTGGRYEQYF.

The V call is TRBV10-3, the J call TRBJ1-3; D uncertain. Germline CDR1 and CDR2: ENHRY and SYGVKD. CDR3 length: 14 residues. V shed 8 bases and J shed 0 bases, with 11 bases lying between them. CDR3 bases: TGTGCCATCTCGTCCGGGAACTCTGGAAACACCATATATTTT. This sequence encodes CAISSGNSGNTIYF.

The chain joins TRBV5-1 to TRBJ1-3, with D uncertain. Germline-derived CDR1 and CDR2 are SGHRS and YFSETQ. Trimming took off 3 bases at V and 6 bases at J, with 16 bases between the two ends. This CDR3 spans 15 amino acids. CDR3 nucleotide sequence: TGCGCCAGCAGCTCCGGTGGAAGGGATGAAAACACCATATATTTT. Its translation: CASSSGGRDENTIYF.

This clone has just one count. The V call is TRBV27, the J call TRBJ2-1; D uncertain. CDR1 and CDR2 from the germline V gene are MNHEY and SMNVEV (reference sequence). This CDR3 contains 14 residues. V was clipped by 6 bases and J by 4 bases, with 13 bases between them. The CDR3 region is CASRERLLYNEQFF. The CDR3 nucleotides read TGTGCCAGCAGGGAAAGATTACTTTACAATGAGCAGTTCTTC.

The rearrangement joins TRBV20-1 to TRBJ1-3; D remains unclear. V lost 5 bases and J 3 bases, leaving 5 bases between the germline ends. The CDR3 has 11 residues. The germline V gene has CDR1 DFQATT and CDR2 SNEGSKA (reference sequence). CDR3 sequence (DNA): TGCAGTGCTGTCCTTGGAAACACCATATATTTT. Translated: CSAVLGNTIYF.